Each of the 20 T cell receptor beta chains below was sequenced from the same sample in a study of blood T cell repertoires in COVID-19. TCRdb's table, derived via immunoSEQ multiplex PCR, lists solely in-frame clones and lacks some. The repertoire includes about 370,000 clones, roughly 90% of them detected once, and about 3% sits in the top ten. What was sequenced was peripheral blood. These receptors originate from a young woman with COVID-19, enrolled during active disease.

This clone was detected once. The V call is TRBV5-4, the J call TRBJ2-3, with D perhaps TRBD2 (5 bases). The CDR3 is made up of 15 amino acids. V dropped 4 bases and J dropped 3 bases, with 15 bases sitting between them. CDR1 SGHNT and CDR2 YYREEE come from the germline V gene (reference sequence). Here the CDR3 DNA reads TGTGCCAGCAGCCCGGCCAGAGGGCTGACAGATACGCAGTATTTT. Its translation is CASSPARGLTDTQYF.

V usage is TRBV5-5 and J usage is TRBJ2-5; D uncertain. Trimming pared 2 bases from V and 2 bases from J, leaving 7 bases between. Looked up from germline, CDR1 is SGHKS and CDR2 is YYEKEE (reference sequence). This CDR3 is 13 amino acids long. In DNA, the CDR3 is TGTGCCAGCAGCTTTCGGCGGCAAGAGACCCAGTACTTC. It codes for CASSFRRQETQYF.

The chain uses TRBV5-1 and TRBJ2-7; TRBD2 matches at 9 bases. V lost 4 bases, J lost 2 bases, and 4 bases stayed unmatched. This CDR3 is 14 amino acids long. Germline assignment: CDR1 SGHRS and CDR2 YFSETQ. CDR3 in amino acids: CASSGGGGPYEQYF. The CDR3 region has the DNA TGCGCCAGCAGCGGCGGGGGGGGACCCTACGAGCAGTACTTC.

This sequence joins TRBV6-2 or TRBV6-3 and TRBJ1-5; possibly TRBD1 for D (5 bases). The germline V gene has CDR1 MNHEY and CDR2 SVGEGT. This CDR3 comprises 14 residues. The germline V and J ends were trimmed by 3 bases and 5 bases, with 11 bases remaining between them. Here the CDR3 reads CASSYMGGDQPQHF. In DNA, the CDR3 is TGTGCCAGCAGTTATATGGGAGGGGATCAGCCCCAGCATTTT.

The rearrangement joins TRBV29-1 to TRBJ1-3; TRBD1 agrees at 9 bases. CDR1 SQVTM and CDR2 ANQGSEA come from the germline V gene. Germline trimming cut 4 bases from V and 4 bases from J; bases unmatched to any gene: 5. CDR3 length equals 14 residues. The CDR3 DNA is TGCAGCGTTGCAGGGACAGGGTCCGGAAACACCATATATTTT. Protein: CSVAGTGSGNTIYF.

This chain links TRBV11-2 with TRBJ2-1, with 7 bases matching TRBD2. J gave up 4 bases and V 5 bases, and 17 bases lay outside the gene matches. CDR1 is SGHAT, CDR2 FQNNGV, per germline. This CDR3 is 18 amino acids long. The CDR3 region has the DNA TGTGCCAGCAGCCCCCATTGGGGACCGGGGGGACCTTACAATGAGCAGTTCTTC. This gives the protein CASSPHWGPGGPYNEQFF.

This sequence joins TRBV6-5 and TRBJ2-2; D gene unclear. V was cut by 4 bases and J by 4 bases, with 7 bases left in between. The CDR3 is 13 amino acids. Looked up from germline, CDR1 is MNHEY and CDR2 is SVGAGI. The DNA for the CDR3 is TGTGCCAGCAGTTGGCGCGGCACCGGGGAGCTGTTTTTT. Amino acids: CASSWRGTGELFF.

The CDR3 loop reads CAISEPRGVDTEAFF. CDR3 nucleotides: TGTGCCATCAGTGAGCCCCGGGGGGTGGACACTGAAGCTTTCTTT. The chain combines TRBV10-3 with TRBJ1-1, with D perhaps matching TRBD1 (5 bases). Germline V gene data show CDR1 as ENHRY and CDR2 as SYGVKD. The CDR3 has 15 residues. Trimming removed 2 bases at V and 3 bases at J, with 13 bases between.

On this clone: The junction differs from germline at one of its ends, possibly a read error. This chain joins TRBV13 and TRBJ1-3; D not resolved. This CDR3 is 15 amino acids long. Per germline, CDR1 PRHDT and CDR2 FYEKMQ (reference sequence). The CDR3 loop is CASSPGGEFGHTIYF. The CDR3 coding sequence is TGTGCCAGCAGCCCCGGCGGGGAATTTGGACACACCATATATTTT.

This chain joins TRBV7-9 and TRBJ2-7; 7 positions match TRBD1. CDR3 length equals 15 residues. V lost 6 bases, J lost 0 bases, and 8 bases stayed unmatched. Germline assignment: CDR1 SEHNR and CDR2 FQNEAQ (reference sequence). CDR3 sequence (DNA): TGTGCCAGCAGTTCAGGGGGTCCACTCTCCTACGAGCAGTACTTC. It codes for CASSSGGPLSYEQYF. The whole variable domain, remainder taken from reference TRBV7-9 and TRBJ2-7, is DTGVSQNPRHKITKRGQNVTFRCDPISEHNRLYWYRQTLGQGPEFLTYFQNEAQLEKSRLLSDRFSAERPKGSFSTLEIQRTEQGDSAMYLCASSSGGPLSYEQYFGPGTRLTVT.

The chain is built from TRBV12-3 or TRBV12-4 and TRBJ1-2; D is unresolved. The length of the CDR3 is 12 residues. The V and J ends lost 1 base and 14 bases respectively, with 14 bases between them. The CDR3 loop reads CASSLVGSHETF. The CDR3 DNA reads TGTGCCAGCAGTTTAGTGGGTAGCCACGAAACCTTC.

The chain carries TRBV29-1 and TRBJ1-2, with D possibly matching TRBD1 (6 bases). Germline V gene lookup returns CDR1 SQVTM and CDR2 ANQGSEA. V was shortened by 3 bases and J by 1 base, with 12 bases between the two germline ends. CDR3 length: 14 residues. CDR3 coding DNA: TGCAGCGTTGATGGCGGGGGCGTTAACTATGGCTACACCTTC. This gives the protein CSVDGGGVNYGYTF.

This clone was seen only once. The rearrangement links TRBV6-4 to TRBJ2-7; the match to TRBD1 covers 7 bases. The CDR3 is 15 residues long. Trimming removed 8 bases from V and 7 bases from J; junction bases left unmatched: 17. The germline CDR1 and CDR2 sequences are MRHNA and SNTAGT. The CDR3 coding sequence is TGTGCCAGCGACTCCAAACAGGGGTATCGGAAAGAGCAGTACTTC. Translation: CASDSKQGYRKEQYF.

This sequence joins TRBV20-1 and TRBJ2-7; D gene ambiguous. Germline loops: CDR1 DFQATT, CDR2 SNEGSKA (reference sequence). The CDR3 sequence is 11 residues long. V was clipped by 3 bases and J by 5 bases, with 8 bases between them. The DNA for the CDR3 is TGCAGTGCTAGTACCTCGGACGAGCAGTACTTC. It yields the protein CSASTSDEQYF.

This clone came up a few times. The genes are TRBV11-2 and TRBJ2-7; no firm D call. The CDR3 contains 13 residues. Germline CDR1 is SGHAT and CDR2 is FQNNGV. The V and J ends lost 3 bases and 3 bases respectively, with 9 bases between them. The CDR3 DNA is TGTGCCAGCAGCTTGCCTCAGTACTACGAGCAGTACTTC. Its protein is CASSLPQYYEQYF.

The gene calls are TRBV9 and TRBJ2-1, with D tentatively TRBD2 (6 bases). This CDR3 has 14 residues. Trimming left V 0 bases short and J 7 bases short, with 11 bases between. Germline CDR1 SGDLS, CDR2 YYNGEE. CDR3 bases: TGTGCCAGCAGCGTAGCGGGAGTATCAAATGAGCAGTTCTTC. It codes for CASSVAGVSNEQFF.

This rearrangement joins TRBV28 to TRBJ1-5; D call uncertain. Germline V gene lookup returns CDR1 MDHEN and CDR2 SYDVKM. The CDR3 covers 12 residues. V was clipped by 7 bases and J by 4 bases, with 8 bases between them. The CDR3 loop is CASNFVNQPQHF. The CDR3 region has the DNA TGTGCCAGCAACTTTGTGAATCAGCCCCAGCATTTT.

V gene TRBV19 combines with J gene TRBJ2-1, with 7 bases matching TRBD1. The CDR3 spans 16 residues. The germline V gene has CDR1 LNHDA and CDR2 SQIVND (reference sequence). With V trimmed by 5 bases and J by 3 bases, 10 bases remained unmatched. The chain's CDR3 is CASSSDTGVGYNEQFF. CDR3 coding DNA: TGTGCCAGTAGTTCCGATACAGGGGTTGGCTACAATGAGCAGTTCTTC.

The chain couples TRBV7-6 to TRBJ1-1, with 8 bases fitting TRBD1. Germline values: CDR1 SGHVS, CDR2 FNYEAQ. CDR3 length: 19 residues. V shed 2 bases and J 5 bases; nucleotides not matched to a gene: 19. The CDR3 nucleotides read TGTGCCAGCAGCTTATGGCATCGGGCGTCAGGGGGCGAAGGAACTGAAGCTTTCTTT. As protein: CASSLWHRASGGEGTEAFF.

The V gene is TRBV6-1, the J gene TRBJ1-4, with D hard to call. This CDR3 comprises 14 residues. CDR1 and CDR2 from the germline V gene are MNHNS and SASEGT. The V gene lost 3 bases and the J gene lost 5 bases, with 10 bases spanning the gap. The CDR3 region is CASSETGKNEKLFF. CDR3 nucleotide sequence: TGTGCCAGCAGTGAGACCGGGAAAAATGAAAAACTGTTTTTT.